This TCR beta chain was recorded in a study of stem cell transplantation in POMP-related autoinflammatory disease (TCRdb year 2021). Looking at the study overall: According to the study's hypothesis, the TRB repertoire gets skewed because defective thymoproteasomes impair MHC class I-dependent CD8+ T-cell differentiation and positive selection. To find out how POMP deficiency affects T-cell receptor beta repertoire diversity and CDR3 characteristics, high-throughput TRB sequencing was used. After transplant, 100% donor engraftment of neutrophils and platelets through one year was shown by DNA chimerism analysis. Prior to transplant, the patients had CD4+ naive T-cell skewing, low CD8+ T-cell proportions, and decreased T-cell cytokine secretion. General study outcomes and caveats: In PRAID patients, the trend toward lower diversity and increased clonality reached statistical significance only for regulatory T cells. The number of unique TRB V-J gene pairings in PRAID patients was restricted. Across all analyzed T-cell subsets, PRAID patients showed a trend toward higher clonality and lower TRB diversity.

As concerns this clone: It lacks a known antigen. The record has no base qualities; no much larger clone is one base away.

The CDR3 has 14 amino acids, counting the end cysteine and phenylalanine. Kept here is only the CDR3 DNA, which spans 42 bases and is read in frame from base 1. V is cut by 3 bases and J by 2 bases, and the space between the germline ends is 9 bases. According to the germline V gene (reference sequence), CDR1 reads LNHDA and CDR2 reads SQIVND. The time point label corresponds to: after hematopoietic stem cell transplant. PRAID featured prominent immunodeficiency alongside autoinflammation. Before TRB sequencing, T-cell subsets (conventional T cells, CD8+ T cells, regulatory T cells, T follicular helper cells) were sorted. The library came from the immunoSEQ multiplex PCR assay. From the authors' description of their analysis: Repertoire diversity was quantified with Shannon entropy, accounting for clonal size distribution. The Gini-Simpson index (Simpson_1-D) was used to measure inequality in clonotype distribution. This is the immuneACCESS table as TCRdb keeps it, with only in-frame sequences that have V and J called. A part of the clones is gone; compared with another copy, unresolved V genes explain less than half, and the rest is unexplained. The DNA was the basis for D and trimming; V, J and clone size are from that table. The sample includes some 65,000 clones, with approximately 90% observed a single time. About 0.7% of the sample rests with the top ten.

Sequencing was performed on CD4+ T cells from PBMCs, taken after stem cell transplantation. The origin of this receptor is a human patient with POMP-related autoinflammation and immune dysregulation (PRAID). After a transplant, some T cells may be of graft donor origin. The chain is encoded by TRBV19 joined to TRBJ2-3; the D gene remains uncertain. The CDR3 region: CASSIPQLTDTQYF. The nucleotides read TGTGCCAGTAGTATCCCTCAACTCACAGATACGCAGTATTTT. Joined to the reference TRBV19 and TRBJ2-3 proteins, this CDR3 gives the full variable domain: DGGITQSPKYLFRKEGQNVTLSCEQNLNHDAMYWYRQDPGQGLRLIYYSQIVNDFQKGDIAEGYSVSREKKESFPLTVTSAQKNPTAFYLCASSIPQLTDTQYFGPGTRLTVL.